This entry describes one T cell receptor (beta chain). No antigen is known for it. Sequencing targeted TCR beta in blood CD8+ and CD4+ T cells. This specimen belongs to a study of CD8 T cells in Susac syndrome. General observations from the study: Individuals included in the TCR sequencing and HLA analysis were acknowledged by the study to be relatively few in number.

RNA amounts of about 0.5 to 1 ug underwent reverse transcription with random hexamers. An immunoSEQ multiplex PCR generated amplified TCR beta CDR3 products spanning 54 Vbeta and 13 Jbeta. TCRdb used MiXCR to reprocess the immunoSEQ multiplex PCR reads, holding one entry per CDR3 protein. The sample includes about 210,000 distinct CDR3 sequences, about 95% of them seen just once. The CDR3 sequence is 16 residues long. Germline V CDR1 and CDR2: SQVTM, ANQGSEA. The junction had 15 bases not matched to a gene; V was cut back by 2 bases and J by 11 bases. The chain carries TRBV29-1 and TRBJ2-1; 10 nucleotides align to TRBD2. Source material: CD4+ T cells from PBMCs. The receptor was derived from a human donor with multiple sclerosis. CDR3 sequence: CSVEIPGLAGDGKQFF. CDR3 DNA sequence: TGCAGCGTTGAAATCCCGGGGCTAGCGGGAGACGGCAAGCAGTTCTTC.